The next 4 T cell receptor beta chains were all read from a single sample in a study of blood T cell repertoires in COVID-19. Sequenced by immunoSEQ multiplex PCR; TCRdb stores in-frame clones only, minus some. The sample carries approximately 240,000 clones, roughly 90% recorded once. Sequences were obtained from PBMCs or T cells enriched from blood (not recorded which). Receptors originate from a young woman with acute COVID-19.

V and J are TRBV19 and TRBJ2-1; D is possibly TRBD2 (6 bases). This CDR3 has 15 amino acids. The V and J ends lost 6 bases and 7 bases respectively, with 19 bases between them. CDR1 and CDR2 (germline): LNHDA, SQIVND (reference sequence). The CDR3 DNA reads as TGTGCCAGTAGCATCGCGCTAGCGCTAGCTAATGAGCAGTTCTTC. Translation gives CASSIALALANEQFF.

The J gene is TRBJ2-4, the V gene TRBV19, with TRBD1 identical over 7 bases. V trimming: 2 bases; J trimming: 1 base; junction bases outside the gene matches: 2. The CDR3 is 15 amino acids. CDR1 is LNHDA, CDR2 SQIVND, per germline (reference sequence). The chain's CDR3 is CASSILGQAKNIQYF. CDR3 sequence (DNA): TGTGCCAGTAGTATACTGGGACAGGCCAAAAACATTCAGTACTTC.

This chain joins TRBV28 and TRBJ2-7, with a weak D call TRBD1 (5 bases). Germline CDR1 MDHEN, CDR2 SYDVKM. V dropped 2 bases and J dropped 7 bases, with 15 bases sitting between them. CDR3 length: 14 amino acids. CDR3 nucleotides: TGTGCCAGCAGTTTAGCAGCGCAGGGCCTTGAGCAGTACTTC. Translation gives CASSLAAQGLEQYF.

The rearrangement joins TRBV19 to TRBJ2-3, with 7 bases aligning to TRBD1. Per germline, CDR1 LNHDA and CDR2 SQIVND (reference sequence). Trimming took 3 bases from V and 8 from J; bases not matched to a gene: 8. The CDR3 has 14 amino acids. CDR3 in amino acids: CASSIGQVRGTQYF. DNA of the CDR3: TGTGCCAGTAGTATCGGACAGGTTCGGGGTACGCAGTATTTT.